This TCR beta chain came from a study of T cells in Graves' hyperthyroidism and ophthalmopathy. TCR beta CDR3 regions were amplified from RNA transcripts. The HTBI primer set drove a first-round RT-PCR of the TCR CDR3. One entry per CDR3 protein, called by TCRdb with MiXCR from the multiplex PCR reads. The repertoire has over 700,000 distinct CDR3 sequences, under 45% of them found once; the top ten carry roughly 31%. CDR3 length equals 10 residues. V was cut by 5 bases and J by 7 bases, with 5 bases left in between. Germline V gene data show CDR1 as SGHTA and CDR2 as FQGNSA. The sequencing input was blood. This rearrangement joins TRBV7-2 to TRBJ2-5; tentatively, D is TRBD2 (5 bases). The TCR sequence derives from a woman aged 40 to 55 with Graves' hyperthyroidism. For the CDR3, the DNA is TGTGCCAGCAGCGGAGGGACCCAGTACTTC. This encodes CASSGGTQYF.